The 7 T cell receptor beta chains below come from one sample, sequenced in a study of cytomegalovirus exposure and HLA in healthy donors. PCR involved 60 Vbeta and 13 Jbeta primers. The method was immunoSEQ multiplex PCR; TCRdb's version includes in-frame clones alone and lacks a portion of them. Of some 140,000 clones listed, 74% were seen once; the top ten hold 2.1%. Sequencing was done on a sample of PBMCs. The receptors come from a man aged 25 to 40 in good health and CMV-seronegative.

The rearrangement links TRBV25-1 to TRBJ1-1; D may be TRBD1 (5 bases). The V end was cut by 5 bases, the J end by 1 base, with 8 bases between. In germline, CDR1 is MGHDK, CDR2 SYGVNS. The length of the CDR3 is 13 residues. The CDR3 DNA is TGTGCCAGCAGTCGAAGGGGGAACACTGAAGCTTTCTTT. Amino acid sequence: CASSRRGNTEAFF.

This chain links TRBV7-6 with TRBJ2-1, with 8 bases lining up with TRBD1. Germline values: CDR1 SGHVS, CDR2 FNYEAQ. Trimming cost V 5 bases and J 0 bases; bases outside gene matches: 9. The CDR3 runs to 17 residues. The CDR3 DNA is TGTGCCAGCAGCCCTGGACAGGGCCTGAGCTCCTACAATGAGCAGTTCTTC. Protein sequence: CASSPGQGLSSYNEQFF. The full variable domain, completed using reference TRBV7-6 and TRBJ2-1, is GAGVSQSPRYKVTKRGQDVALRCDPISGHVSLYWYRQALGQGPEFLTYFNYEAQQDKSGLPNDRFSAERPEGSISTLTIQRTEQRDSAMYRCASSPGQGLSSYNEQFFGPGTRLTVL.

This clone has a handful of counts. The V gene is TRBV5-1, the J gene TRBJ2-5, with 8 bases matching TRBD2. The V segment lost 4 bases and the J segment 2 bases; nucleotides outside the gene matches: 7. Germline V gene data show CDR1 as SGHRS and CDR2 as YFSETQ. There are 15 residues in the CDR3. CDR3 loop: CASSRLTSEQETQYF. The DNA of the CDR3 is TGCGCCAGCAGCCGACTGACTAGCGAGCAAGAGACCCAGTACTTC.

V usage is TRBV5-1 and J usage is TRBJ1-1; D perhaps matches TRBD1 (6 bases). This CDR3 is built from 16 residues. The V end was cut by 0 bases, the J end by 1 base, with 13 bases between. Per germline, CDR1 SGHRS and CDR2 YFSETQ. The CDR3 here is CASSLGPGVENTEAFF. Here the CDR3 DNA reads TGCGCCAGCAGCTTGGGTCCAGGGGTTGAGAACACTGAAGCTTTCTTT.

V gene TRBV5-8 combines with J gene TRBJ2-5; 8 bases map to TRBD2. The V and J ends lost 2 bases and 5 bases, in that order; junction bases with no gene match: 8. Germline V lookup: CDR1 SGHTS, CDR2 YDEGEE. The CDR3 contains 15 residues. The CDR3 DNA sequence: TGTGCCAGCAGCTTTCTGCGGGGGGTCGGGGAGACCCAGTACTTC. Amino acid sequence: CASSFLRGVGETQYF.

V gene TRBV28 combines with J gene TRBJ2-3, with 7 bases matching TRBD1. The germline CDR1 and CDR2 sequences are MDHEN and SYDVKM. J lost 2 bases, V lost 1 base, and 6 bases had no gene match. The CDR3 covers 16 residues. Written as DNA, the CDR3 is TGTGCCAGCAGTTTATTTGGGACAGCTTTCACAGATACGCAGTATTTT. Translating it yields CASSLFGTAFTDTQYF.

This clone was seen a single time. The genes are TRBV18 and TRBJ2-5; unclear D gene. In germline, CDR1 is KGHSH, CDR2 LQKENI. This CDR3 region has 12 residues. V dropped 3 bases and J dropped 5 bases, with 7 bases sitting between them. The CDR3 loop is CASSPLRETQYF. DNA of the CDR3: TGTGCCAGCTCACCCCTGAGGGAGACCCAGTACTTC.